This entry lists 22 T cell receptor beta chains sequenced from one sample in a study of T cell responses to AZD1222 COVID-19 vaccine. Profiling relied on immunoSEQ multiplex PCR, and the TCRdb table lists in-frame clones only, not all of them. Of 52,000 or so clones in the sample, more than 80% are singletons; the top ten hold approximately 20%. Sequenced here: peripheral blood, sampled on day 0 of MenACWY control vaccination. Receptors were obtained from an adult in good health.

V is TRBV5-1 and J is TRBJ1-3; maybe TRBD1 (6 bases). Germline CDR1 reads SGHRS; CDR2 reads YFSETQ. V was shortened by 3 bases and J by 0 bases, with 10 bases between the two germline ends. The CDR3 covers 15 residues. This CDR3 reads CASSSGQSSGNTIYF. The DNA for the CDR3 is TGCGCCAGCAGCTCCGGACAGAGCTCTGGAAACACCATATATTTT.

In DNA form, the CDR3 reads TGTGCCAGCAGCCCACAGGGGACAGCTAACTATGGCTACACCTTC. It yields the protein CASSPQGTANYGYTF. J is TRBJ1-2 and V is TRBV25-1, with 7 bases lining up with TRBD1. In germline, CDR1 is MGHDK, CDR2 SYGVNS. Trimming took 6 bases from V and 0 from J; bases not matched to a gene: 7. This CDR3 comprises 15 residues.

This chain joins TRBV28 and TRBJ2-3; perhaps TRBD1 as D (7 bases). Germline-derived CDR1 and CDR2 are MDHEN and SYDVKM. The CDR3 covers 15 residues. Trimming left V 6 bases short and J 11 bases short, with 24 bases between. In DNA form, the CDR3 reads TGTGCCAGCAGACCCGGGGCAGGGGGGTGGATCGGGCAGTATTTT. It yields the protein CASRPGAGGWIGQYF.

The genes are TRBV5-1 and TRBJ2-1; 7 bases line up with TRBD2. CDR3 length equals 15 residues. Trimming cost V 1 base and J 8 bases; bases outside gene matches: 9. Germline V gene data show CDR1 as SGHRS and CDR2 as YFSETQ. For the CDR3, the DNA is TGCGCCAGCAGCTTGTCCGCGGGAGTGGTGGATGAGCAGTTCTTC. Protein product: CASSLSAGVVDEQFF.

The chain links TRBV7-9 to TRBJ1-4, with 9 bases that match TRBD1. The CDR3 has 15 amino acids. V was pared by 1 base and J by 7 bases, with 4 bases of the junction left unmatched. CDR1 SEHNR and CDR2 FQNEAQ come from the germline V gene (reference sequence). The CDR3 nucleotides read TGTGCCAGCAGCTTAGGGGGGACAGGGAGTGAAAAACTGTTTTTT. Its protein is CASSLGGTGSEKLFF.

V gene TRBV6-5 combines with J gene TRBJ1-2, with D possibly being TRBD1 (5 bases). CDR1 is MNHEY, CDR2 SVGAGI, per germline. The germline V and J ends were trimmed by 2 bases and 7 bases, with 11 bases remaining between them. The CDR3 totals 13 residues. The chain's CDR3 is CASSYPGRGGYTF. In nucleotides, the CDR3 is TGTGCCAGCAGTTACCCAGGGCGTGGTGGCTACACCTTC.

The rearrangement joins TRBV25-1 to TRBJ1-5, with D uncertain. The V end lost 0 bases, the J end lost 3 bases, and 0 bases lay between the germline ends. The germline gives CDR1 MGHDK, CDR2 SYGVNS. CDR3 length: 12 amino acids. CDR3 DNA: TGTGCCAGCAGTGAATACAATCAGCCCCAGCATTTT. It codes for CASSEYNQPQHF.

This rearrangement joins TRBV19 to TRBJ2-1; 12 bases are shared with TRBD2. Germline V gene lookup returns CDR1 LNHDA and CDR2 SQIVND (reference sequence). The CDR3 length is 17 residues. Unmatched junction bases numbered 16, after V lost 10 bases and J lost 6 bases. The CDR3: CAIYRGPSGRDGNEQFF. The CDR3 coding sequence is TGTGCCATATACAGGGGACCTAGCGGGAGGGATGGCAATGAGCAGTTCTTC.

This clone is a singleton in its sample. The chain has TRBV29-1 and TRBJ1-2; D uncertain. Germline V gene sequence: CDR1 SQVTM, CDR2 ANQGSEA. CDR3 length: 12 residues. Trimming left V 2 bases short and J 12 bases short, with 16 bases between. CDR3 sequence: CSVEKGTLEHTF. DNA for the CDR3: TGCAGCGTTGAAAAGGGAACATTAGAACACACCTTC.

CDR3 bases: TGTGCCAGCAGCCCGGGGCCCTCTGGGGCCAACGTCCTGACTTTC. This gives the protein CASSPGPSGANVLTF. The genes are TRBV7-9 and TRBJ2-6; D may match TRBD1 or TRBD2 (5 bases each). V lost 5 bases to trimming and J lost 0 bases, with 8 bases between them. CDR3 length: 15 residues. The germline V gene has CDR1 SEHNR and CDR2 FQNEAQ (reference sequence).

The genes are TRBV7-6 and TRBJ1-1; a weak D match, TRBD1 (5 bases). In germline, CDR1 is SGHVS, CDR2 FNYEAQ. The CDR3 totals 13 residues. Trimming took off 8 bases at V and 5 bases at J, with 15 bases between the two ends. CDR3 sequence: CASGSGGGTEAFF. The CDR3 DNA sequence: TGTGCCAGCGGATCGGGGGGGGGTACTGAAGCTTTCTTT.

The gene calls are TRBV4-3 and TRBJ2-6; TRBD2 matches at 10 bases. With V trimmed by 0 bases and J by 3 bases, 8 bases remained unmatched. Germline lookup yields CDR1 LGHNA and CDR2 YSLEER. The CDR3 runs 19 residues. The CDR3 region is CASSQDLLAGVGGANVLTF. The CDR3, as DNA: TGCGCCAGCAGCCAAGATCTGCTAGCGGGAGTAGGTGGGGCCAACGTCCTGACTTTC.

The V call is TRBV6-5, the J call TRBJ2-7; the D gene is possibly TRBD2 (6 bases). CDR1 and CDR2 (germline): MNHEY, SVGAGI. Between the trimmed V and J ends, which lost 2 bases and 11 bases, there was a span of 13 bases. The CDR3 has 12 residues. The CDR3: CASSYATGDKYF. The CDR3 DNA is TGTGCCAGCAGTTACGCCACGGGAGACAAGTACTTC.

The chain couples TRBV5-5 to TRBJ1-1; unclear D gene. Trimming shortened V by 1 base and J by 1 base, and 5 bases separated the two germline ends. The CDR3 totals 13 residues. Germline CDR1 is SGHKS and CDR2 is YYEKEE (reference sequence). The CDR3 protein is CASSLTGNTEAFF. The CDR3 DNA reads as TGTGCCAGCAGCTTGACCGGGAACACTGAAGCTTTCTTT.

This chain connects TRBV18 to TRBJ2-5; no reliable D call. V lost 3 bases, J lost 5 bases, and 7 bases lay in between. This CDR3 comprises 12 residues. CDR1 and CDR2 (germline): KGHSH, LQKENI. In DNA form, the CDR3 reads TGTGCCAGCTCACCGGAACGTGAGACCCAGTACTTC. Protein product: CASSPERETQYF.

The chain employs TRBV6-5 and TRBJ1-2; 8 bases fit TRBD1. This CDR3 contains 13 residues. Germline assignment: CDR1 MNHEY and CDR2 SVGAGI. Trimming took 6 bases from V and 8 from J; bases not matched to a gene: 8. The CDR3 is CASSHDRGGGYTF. The CDR3 region has the DNA TGTGCCAGCAGCCATGACAGGGGTGGCGGCTACACCTTC.

CDR3 residues: CASSLYPPPSPLHF. The CDR3 DNA reads TGTGCCAGCAGCTTATATCCCCCCCCTTCACCCCTCCACTTT. The chain uses TRBV11-2 and TRBJ1-6, with no clear D. Trimming cost V 2 bases and J 9 bases, with 11 bases left between them. From germline, CDR1 is SGHAT and CDR2 FQNNGV. This CDR3 has 14 residues.

This clone was counted once. The chain carries TRBV19 and TRBJ1-5, with D perhaps TRBD1 (6 bases). The V gene lost 6 bases and the J gene lost 0 bases, with 21 bases spanning the gap. Per germline, CDR1 LNHDA and CDR2 SQIVND (reference sequence). There are 18 residues in the CDR3. The CDR3 loop is CASSSRGGRLYSNQPQHF. DNA of the CDR3: TGTGCCAGTAGCAGTCGTGGGGGCCGGCTTTATAGCAATCAGCCCCAGCATTTT.

The V gene is TRBV27, the J gene TRBJ1-2, with D unresolved. The length of the CDR3 is 13 residues. Trimming shortened V by 2 bases and J by 4 bases, and 8 bases separated the two germline ends. Looked up from germline, CDR1 is MNHEY and CDR2 is SMNVEV (reference sequence). The CDR3 DNA reads as TGTGCCAGCAGTTTAGGCGGAGGCTATGGCTACACCTTC. Translated, it gives CASSLGGGYGYTF.

The chain employs TRBV11-2 and TRBJ2-7; possible D gene TRBD1, 5 bases. CDR3 length: 14 amino acids. CDR1 is SGHAT, CDR2 FQNNGV, per germline. Trimming removed 1 base at V and 3 bases at J, with 10 bases between. As DNA, the CDR3 is TGTGCCAGCAGCTTAGTTGACAGAGGCTACGAGCAGTACTTC. This codes for CASSLVDRGYEQYF.

This clone was detected a few times. The genes are TRBV4-1 and TRBJ2-7; TRBD1 matches at 7 bases. The CDR3 is 17 residues long. Germline CDR1 MGHRA, CDR2 YSYEKL. The ends lost 0 bases at V and 3 bases at J; junction bases unmatched: 11. For the CDR3, the DNA is TGCGCCAGCAGCCAAGATAGCGCCCGGGACAGATACTACGAGCAGTACTTC. Translating gives CASSQDSARDRYYEQYF.

This clone was picked up a small number of times. The chain combines TRBV29-1 with TRBJ2-1; D uncertain. This CDR3 comprises 13 residues. Germline V CDR1 and CDR2: SQVTM, ANQGSEA. Trimming removed 1 base at V and 0 bases at J, with 4 bases between. Written as DNA, the CDR3 is TGCAGCGTTGAAGGAGTCTCCTACAATGAGCAGTTCTTC. It yields the protein CSVEGVSYNEQFF.